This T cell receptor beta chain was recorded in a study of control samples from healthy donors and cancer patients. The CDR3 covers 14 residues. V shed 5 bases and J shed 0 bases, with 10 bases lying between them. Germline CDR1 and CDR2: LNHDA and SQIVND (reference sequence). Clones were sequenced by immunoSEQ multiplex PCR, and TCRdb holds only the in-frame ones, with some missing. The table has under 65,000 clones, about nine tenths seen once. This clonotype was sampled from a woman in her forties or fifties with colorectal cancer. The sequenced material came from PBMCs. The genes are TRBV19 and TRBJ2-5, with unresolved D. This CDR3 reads CASSSRVNQETQYF. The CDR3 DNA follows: TGTGCCAGTAGTTCTAGGGTCAACCAAGAGACCCAGTACTTC.